The clone carrying this T cell receptor (beta chain) occurred many times. Each CDR3 protein gets one entry after TCRdb re-called the RACE reads with MiXCR. The repertoire holds roughly 380,000 distinct CDR3 sequences, with 5.1% as singletons. The data belong to a study of human T cells and chemical hapten exposure. Trimming at V came to 4 bases and at J to 5 bases, leaving 4 bases not matched to a gene. The length of the CDR3 is 14 residues. From germline, CDR1 is SGHRS and CDR2 YFSETQ. Time point: pre-sensitization, week 0. The treatment is: therapeutic diphenylcyclopropenone sensitization with weekly scalp DPC.

Specimen: whole blood, collected in connection with sensitization to the hapten diphenylcyclopropenone (DPC). The source is a woman aged 50 to 60 with alopecia areata. Some clones in this sample may be carry-over from other donors' samples. The rearrangement joins TRBV5-1 to TRBJ2-5; 11 bases are a match to TRBD1. The CDR3 region has the DNA TGCGCCAGCAGCGTGGGACAGGGGGTCGAGACCCAGTACTTC. Amino acids: CASSVGQGVETQYF.